Below are 31 T cell receptor beta chains sequenced from a single sample in a study of beta chain features in type 1 diabetes. Overall study findings and caveats: The study found moderately but significantly shorter TCRB CDR3s in all four CD4+ subsets of Type 1 diabetes patients.

These receptors have no known antigen. Expressed TCRB transcripts were sequenced after all isolated RNA was converted to cDNA. Here immunoSEQ multiplex PCR was the method, and the copy in TCRdb shows in-frame clones only, minus some. Among 500,000 to 800,000 clones, roughly an eighth were seen once, and the ten largest hold roughly 0.11%. The sequencing sample was made of naive CD4+ T cells from blood. The receptor set was obtained from a man aged 30 to 39 with type 1 diabetes.

The chain is built from TRBV7-9 and TRBJ2-1, with a tentative D call TRBD2 (5 bases). V was pared by 1 base and J by 5 bases, with 15 bases between. Germline lookup yields CDR1 SEHNR and CDR2 FQNEAQ (reference sequence). CDR3 length equals 16 residues. The DNA for the CDR3 is TGTGCCAGCAGCTTAGGGAGCGGCGCCCCCGACAATGAGCAGTTCTTC. Its protein is CASSLGSGAPDNEQFF.

Only a few counts were recorded for this clone. The V call is TRBV7-9, the J call TRBJ1-6; D perhaps matches TRBD1 (5 bases). Germline V gene lookup returns CDR1 SEHNR and CDR2 FQNEAQ (reference sequence). Trimming stripped 5 bases from V and 5 bases from J, with 13 bases between. The CDR3 runs to 15 residues. This CDR3 is CASSERGGDNSPLHF. CDR3 bases: TGTGCCAGCAGCGAGAGGGGAGGGGATAATTCACCCCTCCACTTT.

In its sample, this clone was seen a few times. The chain couples TRBV19 to TRBJ2-3, with D tentatively TRBD1 or TRBD2 (5 bases each). V gave up 10 bases and J gave up 4 bases, with 18 bases separating them. Looked up from germline, CDR1 is LNHDA and CDR2 is SQIVND (reference sequence). This CDR3 region has 14 residues. Written as DNA, the CDR3 is TGTGCCACCACCGAGCAGAGGGGCGCAGATACGCAGTATTTT. It codes for CATTEQRGADTQYF.

Note on this clone: The identical CDR3 is also encoded by other nucleotide sequences in the sample. The V and J genes are TRBV7-9 and TRBJ2-5; no clear D gene. The CDR3 spans 13 residues. Germline V gene data show CDR1 as SEHNR and CDR2 as FQNEAQ (reference sequence). Trimming took 2 bases from V and 1 from J, leaving 5 bases between them. The CDR3 sequence is CASSLQVQETQYF. CDR3 DNA sequence: TGTGCCAGCAGCTTACAGGTCCAAGAGACCCAGTACTTC.

The rearrangement links TRBV4-3 to TRBJ2-1; TRBD2 is a possible D gene (6 bases). Per germline, CDR1 LGHNA and CDR2 YSLEER. V was shortened by 1 base and J by 0 bases, with 22 bases between the two germline ends. The CDR3 covers 20 residues. The chain's CDR3 is CASSQAVLRGATSSYNEQFF. CDR3 bases: TGCGCCAGCAGCCAAGCGGTTCTGCGGGGCGCCACTAGCTCCTACAATGAGCAGTTCTTC.

The chain employs TRBV27 and TRBJ2-7; D uncertain. The germline gives CDR1 MNHEY, CDR2 SMNVEV (reference sequence). The CDR3 is 16 residues long. The germline V and J ends were trimmed by 4 bases and 1 base, with 17 bases remaining between them. The CDR3 bases are TGTGCCAGCAGTTCTTTAGTAACACGAACTTCCTACGAGCAGTACTTC. This codes for CASSSLVTRTSYEQYF.

The chain employs TRBV5-6 and TRBJ1-6; D gene unclear. V was shortened by 2 bases and J by 10 bases, with 7 bases between the two germline ends. The germline V gene has CDR1 SGHDT and CDR2 YYEEEE. The CDR3 sequence is 12 residues long. As DNA, the CDR3 is TGTGCCAGCAGCTTTTTCGGCTCACCCCTCCACTTT. Its translation is CASSFFGSPLHF.

This clone was counted only a few times. V gene TRBV5-8 combines with J gene TRBJ2-3, with TRBD2 identical over 11 bases. The CDR3 loop spans 16 amino acids. Trimming at V came to 3 bases and at J to 0 bases, leaving 3 bases not matched to a gene. The germline CDR1 and CDR2 sequences are SGHTS and YDEGEE. CDR3 sequence reads: CASSSGLAESTDTQYF. For the CDR3, the DNA is TGTGCCAGCAGCTCGGGACTAGCGGAAAGCACAGATACGCAGTATTTT.

V usage is TRBV29-1 and J usage is TRBJ2-7, with a tentative D call TRBD1 (5 bases). The CDR3 is made up of 15 amino acids. V was shortened by 6 bases and J by 2 bases, with 20 bases between the two germline ends. In germline, CDR1 is SQVTM, CDR2 ANQGSEA. The CDR3 DNA is TGCAGCGTCTACGACAGAGCAAGTACGACCTACGAGCAGTACTTC. It codes for CSVYDRASTTYEQYF.

This clone turned up a few times. The chain links TRBV7-2 to TRBJ1-1, with TRBD1 matching 7 bases. V was pared by 1 base and J by 5 bases, with 10 bases of the junction left unmatched. This CDR3 contains 16 residues. From germline, CDR1 is SGHTA and CDR2 FQGNSA. The CDR3 DNA reads TGTGCCAGCAGCTTAGATCCGCGACAGGGCGGAACTGAAGCTTTCTTT. The encoded protein is CASSLDPRQGGTEAFF.

This chain joins TRBV16 and TRBJ1-6; 9 bases fit TRBD1. The CDR3 spans 17 residues. Germline values: CDR1 KGHSY, CDR2 FQNENV. Trimming took 1 base from V and 7 from J; bases not matched to a gene: 8. For the CDR3, the DNA is TGTGCCAGCAGCCAATTCGGCGGGACAGGGCCCAATTCACCCCTCCACTTT. It is translated as CASSQFGGTGPNSPLHF.

This chain joins TRBV19 and TRBJ2-1; TRBD1 might be the D (5 bases). With 6 bases removed from V and 1 base from J, the gap between germline ends came to 13 bases. The CDR3 sequence is 15 residues long. CDR1 is LNHDA, CDR2 SQIVND, per germline (reference sequence). For the CDR3, the DNA is TGTGCCAGTAGCTCAGGGTCATGGTCCTACAATGAGCAGTTCTTC. It is translated as CASSSGSWSYNEQFF.

This chain uses TRBV19 with TRBJ2-3; D might be TRBD1 (6 bases). V was clipped by 7 bases and J by 3 bases, with 11 bases between them. Germline V gene data show CDR1 as LNHDA and CDR2 as SQIVND (reference sequence). This CDR3 spans 13 amino acids. The CDR3 DNA reads as TGTGCCAGTACCATGGGGGCTACAGATACGCAGTATTTT. It codes for CASTMGATDTQYF.

V and J are TRBV7-9 and TRBJ2-1, with 9 bases matching TRBD2. V was clipped by 4 bases and J by 10 bases; unmatched bases: 11. CDR3 size: 15 residues. Germline V gives CDR1 SEHNR, CDR2 FQNEAQ (reference sequence). The CDR3 nucleotides are TGTGCCAGCAGCTGGCAAGCTTACACTAGCGGGGAGCAGTTCTTC. It yields the protein CASSWQAYTSGEQFF. Supplemented by reference TRBV7-9 and TRBJ2-1, the full variable domain reads DTGVSQNPRHKITKRGQNVTFRCDPISEHNRLYWYRQTLGQGPEFLTYFQNEAQLEKSRLLSDRFSAERPKGSFSTLEIQRTEQGDSAMYLCASSWQAYTSGEQFFGPGTRLTVL.

This clone was seen more than once but under ten times. V usage is TRBV11-2 and J usage is TRBJ2-2; 11 bases match TRBD2. The J segment lost 3 bases and the V segment lost 5 bases, leaving 5 bases of the junction unmatched. Germline loops: CDR1 SGHAT, CDR2 FQNNGV. The CDR3 is 16 residues long. This CDR3 reads CASSPRTSGYTGELFF. As DNA, the CDR3 is TGTGCCAGCAGCCCCAGGACTAGCGGGTACACCGGGGAGCTGTTTTTT.

This chain joins TRBV5-1 and TRBJ2-3; D unresolved. Germline loops: CDR1 SGHRS, CDR2 YFSETQ. The CDR3 loop spans 13 amino acids. V lost 7 bases to trimming and J lost 5 bases, with 14 bases between them. The CDR3 here is CASGASEGDTQYF. DNA for the CDR3: TGCGCCAGCGGAGCAAGTGAAGGAGATACGCAGTATTTT.

The V call is TRBV2, the J call TRBJ2-5, with D perhaps matching TRBD1 (5 bases). The germline gives CDR1 SNHLY, CDR2 FYNNEI. The CDR3 is 13 amino acids. V was trimmed by 4 bases and J by 4 bases, leaving 10 bases between them. The CDR3 sequence is CASSARGRETQYF. The CDR3 DNA reads TGTGCCAGCAGTGCAAGGGGAAGAGAGACCCAGTACTTC.

This clone was detected only a few times. The V gene is TRBV19, the J gene TRBJ2-1, with D possibly TRBD1 on 5 matching bases. Germline values: CDR1 LNHDA, CDR2 SQIVND (reference sequence). The CDR3 is 15 amino acids. V shed 1 base and J shed 5 bases, with 12 bases lying between them. CDR3 residues: CASSIATGGNNEQFF. The CDR3 DNA reads TGTGCCAGTAGTATAGCAACAGGCGGAAACAATGAGCAGTTCTTC.

V gene TRBV11-3 combines with J gene TRBJ2-2; D gene unclear. The CDR3 consists of 14 residues. Germline CDR1 SGHNT, CDR2 YENEEA. V was clipped by 1 base and J by 8 bases, with 11 bases between them. CDR3 in amino acids: CASSLVRSIGELFF. DNA for the CDR3: TGTGCCAGCAGCTTAGTACGGTCAATAGGGGAGCTGTTTTTT.

The J gene is TRBJ1-4, the V gene TRBV5-1; 8 positions agree with TRBD1. J gave up 3 bases and V 5 bases, and 6 bases lay outside the gene matches. The CDR3 extends over 15 amino acids. Per the germline V gene, CDR1 is SGHRS and CDR2 is YFSETQ. CDR3 amino acids: CASSRQGPANEKLFF. The CDR3 DNA reads as TGCGCCAGCAGTCGACAGGGGCCAGCTAATGAAAAACTGTTTTTT.

This clone was counted only a few times. V gene TRBV30 combines with J gene TRBJ1-4; D gene unclear. The CDR3 has 14 amino acids. V was clipped by 0 bases and J by 7 bases, with 12 bases between them. Germline V lookup: CDR1 GTSNPN, CDR2 SVGIG (reference sequence). CDR3 protein: CAWSVGPDIEKLFF. The CDR3 nucleotides read TGTGCCTGGAGTGTAGGCCCCGACATTGAAAAACTGTTTTTT.

This clone showed up just a few times. The chain couples TRBV28 to TRBJ1-2; D is unclear. The CDR3 runs to 15 residues. V was cut by 3 bases and J by 1 base, with 12 bases left in between. Germline CDR1 reads MDHEN; CDR2 reads SYDVKM. CDR3 amino acids: CASSFAPGSNYGYTF. CDR3 nucleotide sequence: TGTGCCAGCAGTTTCGCTCCCGGGAGTAACTATGGCTACACCTTC.

V usage is TRBV13 and J usage is TRBJ2-2, with TRBD1 identical over 12 bases. V lost 4 bases, J lost 2 bases, and 2 bases stayed unmatched. Per germline, CDR1 PRHDT and CDR2 FYEKMQ (reference sequence). The CDR3 loop spans 16 amino acids. The DNA of the CDR3 is TGTGCCAGCAGCTCGGGACAGGGGGCAAACACCGGGGAGCTGTTTTTT. Protein sequence: CASSSGQGANTGELFF. Variable domain in full (rest from reference TRBV13 and TRBJ2-2): AAGVIQSPRHLIKEKRETATLKCYPIPRHDTVYWYQQGPGQDPQFLISFYEKMQSDKGSIPDRFSAQQFSDYHSELNMSSLELGDSALYFCASSSGQGANTGELFFGEGSRLTVL.

In this sample, this clone turned up a few times. The J gene is TRBJ1-3, the V gene TRBV18; D not certain. Germline V gene sequence: CDR1 KGHSH, CDR2 LQKENI. The CDR3 consists of 14 residues. The V end lost 4 bases, the J end lost 2 bases, and 9 bases lay between the germline ends. This CDR3 reads CASSRGSPGNTIYF. CDR3 nucleotides: TGTGCCAGCTCACGTGGGTCCCCTGGAAACACCATATATTTT.

The chain links TRBV10-3 to TRBJ1-1; the D is unclear. The germline gives CDR1 ENHRY, CDR2 SYGVKD. V was shortened by 10 bases and J by 6 bases, with 15 bases between the two germline ends. CDR3 length: 12 residues. The CDR3 DNA reads as TGTGCCACCAATACACGGAGTGCTGAAGCTTTCTTT. Its protein product is CATNTRSAEAFF.

In its sample, this clone was seen a few times. The chain couples TRBV29-1 to TRBJ1-3; tentatively, D is TRBD1 (5 bases). Germline V gives CDR1 SQVTM, CDR2 ANQGSEA. V was trimmed by 7 bases and J by 0 bases, leaving 7 bases between them. CDR3 length: 12 amino acids. For the CDR3, the DNA is TGCAGCGCCAGGGACTCTGGAAACACCATATATTTT. Its translation is CSARDSGNTIYF. The full variable domain, rest sourced from reference TRBV29-1 and TRBJ1-3, is SAVISQKPSRDICQRGTSLTIQCQVDSQVTMMFWYRQQPGQSLTLIATANQGSEATYESGFVIDKFPISRPNLTFSTLTVSNMSPEDSSIYLCSARDSGNTIYFGEGSWLTVV.

This clone turned up a few times. The sample carries other DNA sequences with the same CDR3. The chain carries TRBV28 and TRBJ1-2; no reliable D call. Germline CDR1 reads MDHEN; CDR2 reads SYDVKM. The germline V and J ends were trimmed by 2 bases and 4 bases, with 5 bases remaining between them. The CDR3 runs 12 residues. CDR3: CASSLSLYGYTF. The DNA for the CDR3 is TGTGCCAGCAGTTTAAGCCTCTATGGCTACACCTTC.

V usage is TRBV21-1 and J usage is TRBJ2-7. TRBV21-1 is a known pseudogene. The CDR3 runs to 10 residues. The DNA for the CDR3 is TGTGCCTTCTTCCACTACGAGCAGTACTTC. Protein: CAFFHYEQYF.

In its sample, this clone was seen a few times. The chain has TRBV6-5 and TRBJ1-2; 10 bases fit TRBD1. The CDR3 consists of 15 residues. Germline V gene lookup returns CDR1 MNHEY and CDR2 SVGAGI. Trimming cost V 4 bases and J 4 bases; bases outside gene matches: 6. CDR3 coding DNA: TGTGCCAGCAGTTTCAGACAGGGGGCGACCTATGGCTACACCTTC. Encoded protein: CASSFRQGATYGYTF.

This clone was counted only a few times. The chain joins TRBV30 to TRBJ1-6; no clear D. The CDR3 is 13 amino acids. Trimming shortened V by 3 bases and J by 8 bases, and 11 bases separated the two germline ends. Germline V gene data show CDR1 as GTSNPN and CDR2 as SVGIG (reference sequence). The DNA for the CDR3 is TGTGCCTGGAGGGGGTCGGAACATTCACCCCTCCACTTT. Translation: CAWRGSEHSPLHF.

This clone was observed a handful of times. The V call is TRBV4-3, the J call TRBJ2-4; D might be TRBD2 (7 bases). The CDR3 covers 15 residues. Germline V CDR1 and CDR2: LGHNA, YSLEER. V gave up 4 bases and J gave up 8 bases, with 18 bases separating them. CDR3 region: CASSPTGGREDIQYF. CDR3 sequence (DNA): TGCGCCAGCAGCCCCACGGGGGGCCGGGAGGACATTCAGTACTTC.